Following are 20 T cell receptor beta chains from one sample sequenced in a study of OX40 agonist ivuxolimab in advanced cancers. Sequencing was performed with immunoSEQ multiplex PCR; in TCRdb, only in-frame clones are kept and a portion is missing. The sample has approximately 37,000 clones, roughly 89% seen once; the top ten hold approximately 2%. Sequencing used CD4+ or CD8+ T cells sorted from blood, obtained in a trial of the OX40 agonist ivuxolimab. The receptor set was obtained from an adult with an advanced solid tumor such as melanoma, head and neck, liver or kidney cancer.

In this sample, this clone turned up once. The chain couples TRBV14 to TRBJ2-7; unclear D gene. Per the germline V gene, CDR1 is SGHDN and CDR2 is FVKESK. V was pared by 0 bases and J by 2 bases, with 5 bases between. The CDR3 consists of 13 residues. CDR3 DNA sequence: TGTGCCAGCAGCCAAGATACCACCTACGAGCAGTACTTC. Translating it yields CASSQDTTYEQYF. Based on the CDR3 plus reference TRBV14 and TRBJ2-7, the full variable domain is EAGVTQFPSHSVIEKGQTVTLRCDPISGHDNLYWYRRVMGKEIKFLLHFVKESKQDESGMPNNRFLAERTGGTYSTLKVQPAELEDSGVYFCASSQDTTYEQYFGPGTRLTVT.

CDR3 protein: CASSKGGVGRPETQYF. The CDR3, as DNA: TGTGCCAGCAGCAAAGGGGGGGTAGGCCGACCAGAGACCCAGTACTTC. The V call is TRBV11-2, the J call TRBJ2-5; a weak D match, TRBD2 (7 bases). Trimming removed 5 bases from V and 4 bases from J, with 20 bases in between. Germline assignment: CDR1 SGHAT and CDR2 FQNNGV. The CDR3 has 16 residues.

J is TRBJ1-1 and V is TRBV4-1, with a weak D call TRBD1 (6 bases). V lost 1 base and J 11 bases, leaving 26 bases between the germline ends. The CDR3 has 17 residues. Germline lookup yields CDR1 MGHRA and CDR2 YSYEKL. Here the CDR3 reads CASSQGPPRDIVGRAFF. CDR3 bases: TGCGCCAGCAGCCAAGGCCCCCCCCGGGACATAGTTGGTCGGGCTTTCTTT.

As for this clone: The junction shows a germline mismatch at one end, possibly a read error. The V gene is TRBV18, the J gene TRBJ2-7; the match to TRBD2 covers 7 bases. The CDR3 is 15 residues long. Germline assignment: CDR1 KGHSH and CDR2 LQKENI. The chain's CDR3 is CASSPQSGASYEQYF. DNA for the CDR3: TGTGCCAGCTCCCCACAGAGCGGGGCCTCCTACGAGCAGTACTTC.

The chain employs TRBV4-1 and TRBJ2-7, with 9 positions matching TRBD2. The V gene end was trimmed by 5 bases and the J gene end by 3 bases; junction bases not matched to a gene: 8. CDR1 is MGHRA and CDR2 is YSYEKL in the germline V gene. The CDR3 is 15 residues long. The CDR3 DNA sequence: TGCGCCAGCAGCTCAGGACTAGCGAAAAACTACGAGCAGTACTTC. This encodes CASSSGLAKNYEQYF.

V usage is TRBV5-1 and J usage is TRBJ2-4, with no clear D. The CDR3 contains 17 residues. In germline, CDR1 is SGHRS, CDR2 YFSETQ. V lost 0 bases to trimming and J lost 0 bases, with 13 bases between them. Written as DNA, the CDR3 is TGCGCCAGCAGCTTGGGTTCGTTGGGTTTAGCCAAAAACATTCAGTACTTC. Protein sequence: CASSLGSLGLAKNIQYF.

V usage is TRBV7-6 and J usage is TRBJ2-1, with TRBD2 matching 13 bases. The V and J ends lost 1 base and 7 bases, in that order; junction bases with no gene match: 7. Germline lookup yields CDR1 SGHVS and CDR2 FNYEAQ. This CDR3 has 17 residues. The DNA for the CDR3 is TGTGCCAGCAGCTTAGTCCCACTAGCGGGAGGGGGGAATGAGCAGTTCTTC. Its protein product is CASSLVPLAGGGNEQFF. The full variable domain, in which reference TRBV7-6 and TRBJ2-1 provide the parts outside the CDR3, is GAGVSQSPRYKVTKRGQDVALRCDPISGHVSLYWYRQALGQGPEFLTYFNYEAQQDKSGLPNDRFSAERPEGSISTLTIQRTEQRDSAMYRCASSLVPLAGGGNEQFFGPGTRLTVL.

This clone was seen a single time. The V gene is TRBV28, the J gene TRBJ1-4; weak D call: TRBD1 (6 bases). Germline V gene sequence: CDR1 MDHEN, CDR2 SYDVKM. V lost 6 bases and J 0 bases, leaving 23 bases between the germline ends. There are 19 residues in the CDR3. The CDR3 protein is CASSLRRGGRDATNEKLFF. CDR3 DNA: TGTGCCAGCAGCCTCAGGAGAGGGGGACGGGATGCAACTAATGAAAAACTGTTTTTT.

The chain has TRBV6-6 and TRBJ2-4; a possible D gene is TRBD1 (5 bases). Trimming shortened V by 2 bases and J by 1 base, and 9 bases separated the two germline ends. CDR3 size: 15 residues. Looked up from germline, CDR1 is MNHNY and CDR2 is SVGAGI (reference sequence). The CDR3 nucleotides are TGTGCCAGCAGTTACAATTCAGGGGCCAAAAACATTCAGTACTTC. Amino acids: CASSYNSGAKNIQYF.

The chain carries TRBV11-2 and TRBJ1-5, with D tentatively TRBD1 (6 bases). Germline-derived CDR1 and CDR2 are SGHAT and FQNNGV. With 3 bases removed from V and 1 base from J, the gap between germline ends came to 10 bases. The CDR3 is 15 residues long. CDR3 sequence reads: CASSLGHSSNQPQHF. Here the CDR3 DNA reads TGTGCCAGCAGCTTGGGACATTCAAGCAATCAGCCCCAGCATTTT.

The rearrangement links TRBV2 to TRBJ1-5, with 7 nucleotides matching TRBD1. The CDR3 length is 16 residues. V trimming: 0 bases; J trimming: 6 bases; junction bases outside the gene matches: 8. Per germline, CDR1 SNHLY and CDR2 FYNNEI. The DNA of the CDR3 is TGTGCCAGCAGTGAAGCTACCTCGACAGGGCTTCAGCCCCAGCATTTT. This gives the protein CASSEATSTGLQPQHF.

In this sample, this clone turned up a few times. The rearrangement links TRBV19 to TRBJ1-1; D is ambiguous. The V end lost 7 bases, the J end lost 0 bases, and 12 bases lay between the germline ends. This CDR3 has 14 amino acids. Germline V CDR1 and CDR2: LNHDA, SQIVND (reference sequence). The CDR3 coding sequence is TGTGCCAGTACCATAGAATATATGAACACTGAAGCTTTCTTT. Residues: CASTIEYMNTEAFF.

The chain is built from TRBV27 and TRBJ1-1; tentatively, D is TRBD1 (5 bases). The CDR3 loop spans 16 amino acids. Trimming stripped 5 bases from V and 4 bases from J, with 20 bases between. Looked up from germline, CDR1 is MNHEY and CDR2 is SMNVEV (reference sequence). The CDR3 loop is CASSLSRAGEGTEAFF. The CDR3 nucleotides read TGTGCCAGCAGTCTCTCTAGGGCGGGGGAGGGCACTGAAGCTTTCTTT.

The J gene is TRBJ2-3, the V gene TRBV18; unclear D gene. With 0 bases removed from V and 4 bases from J, the gap between germline ends came to 14 bases. CDR3 length equals 16 residues. Germline CDR1 is KGHSH and CDR2 is LQKENI. DNA of the CDR3: TGTGCCAGCTCACCACCATCGCGCAGGACCTCAGATACGCAGTATTTT. Protein product: CASSPPSRRTSDTQYF. The full variable domain, completed using reference TRBV18 and TRBJ2-3, is NAGVMQNPRHLVRRRGQEARLRCSPMKGHSHVYWYRQLPEEGLKFMVYLQKENIIDESGMPKERFSAEFPKEGPSILRIQQVVRGDSAAYFCASSPPSRRTSDTQYFGPGTRLTVL.

The chain recombines TRBV5-1 with TRBJ2-1; 12 bases line up with TRBD2. Germline V gives CDR1 SGHRS, CDR2 YFSETQ. The V and J ends lost 0 bases and 4 bases, in that order; junction bases with no gene match: 8. CDR3 length equals 18 residues. The CDR3 loop is CASSLEPSGRASYNEQFF. The CDR3 DNA sequence: TGCGCCAGCAGCTTGGAGCCTAGCGGGAGGGCCTCGTACAATGAGCAGTTCTTC.

The rearrangement links TRBV30 to TRBJ2-5; 8 bases are a match to TRBD1. Germline CDR1 reads GTSNPN; CDR2 reads SVGIG (reference sequence). The CDR3 consists of 15 residues. Germline trimming cut 7 bases from V and 1 base from J; bases unmatched to any gene: 11. The DNA of the CDR3 is TGTGCCTTGACGACAGGGGCTTTCCTCCAAGAGACCCAGTACTTC. Amino acids: CALTTGAFLQETQYF.

V gene TRBV21-1 combines with J gene TRBJ2-7; the table assigns TRBD2, which was not confirmed against the DNA. TRBV21-1 is assigned pseudogene status. The CDR3 contains 16 residues. CDR3 bases: TGTGCCAGCAGCAAATGGGGTGGGAGGAACTCCTACGAGCAGTACTTC. Protein: CASSKWGGRNSYEQYF.

The chain recombines TRBV19 with TRBJ2-7; 8 nucleotides align to TRBD2. The CDR3 consists of 17 residues. Germline loops: CDR1 LNHDA, CDR2 SQIVND (reference sequence). J was trimmed by 2 bases and V by 4 bases; bases with no gene match: 13. CDR3 sequence reads: CASSKTSAGGAPYEQYF. As DNA, the CDR3 is TGTGCCAGTAGTAAGACTAGCGCGGGCGGAGCCCCCTACGAGCAGTACTTC.

The count of this clone is one. The rearrangement links TRBV7-9 to TRBJ2-5; TRBD2 is a possible D gene (6 bases). Trimming removed 2 bases from V and 0 bases from J, with 10 bases in between. The germline V gene encodes CDR1 SEHNR and CDR2 FQNEAQ (reference sequence). This CDR3 has 15 residues. The CDR3 DNA sequence: TGTGCCAGCAGCTTATTGGGGGACTACCAAGAGACCCAGTACTTC. Encoded protein: CASSLLGDYQETQYF.

The V call is TRBV7-9, the J call TRBJ2-3; D remains ambiguous. Between the trimmed V and J ends, which lost 0 bases and 2 bases, there was a span of 6 bases. Germline V gene lookup returns CDR1 SEHNR and CDR2 FQNEAQ (reference sequence). This CDR3 has 14 amino acids. CDR3 amino acids: CASSLASFTDTQYF. In nucleotides, the CDR3 is TGTGCCAGCAGCTTAGCGTCCTTCACAGATACGCAGTATTTT.